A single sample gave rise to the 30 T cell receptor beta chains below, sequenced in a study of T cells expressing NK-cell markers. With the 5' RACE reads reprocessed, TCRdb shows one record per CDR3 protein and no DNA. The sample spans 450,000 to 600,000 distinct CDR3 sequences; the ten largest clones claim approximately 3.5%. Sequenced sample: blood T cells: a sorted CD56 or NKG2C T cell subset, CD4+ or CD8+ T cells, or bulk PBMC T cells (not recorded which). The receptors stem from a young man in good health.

The CDR3 is CASSPHSGSRDEQFF. The V call is TRBV12-3 or TRBV12-4, the J call TRBJ2-1; TCRdb's assignment of TRBD2 cannot be checked, as there is no DNA. The CDR3 is 15 residues long.

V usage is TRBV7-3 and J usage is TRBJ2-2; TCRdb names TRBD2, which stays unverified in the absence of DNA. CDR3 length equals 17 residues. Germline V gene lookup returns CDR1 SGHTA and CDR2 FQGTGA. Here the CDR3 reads CASSLTHSKRDTGELFF.

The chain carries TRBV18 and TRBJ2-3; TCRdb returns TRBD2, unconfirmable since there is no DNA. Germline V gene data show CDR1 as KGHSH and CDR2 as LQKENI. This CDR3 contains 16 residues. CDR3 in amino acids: CASSPPGTSGRIAQYF.

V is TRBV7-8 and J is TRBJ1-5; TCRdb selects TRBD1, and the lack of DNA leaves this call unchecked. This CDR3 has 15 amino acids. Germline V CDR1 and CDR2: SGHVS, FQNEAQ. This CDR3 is CATTDYTGSHQPQHF.

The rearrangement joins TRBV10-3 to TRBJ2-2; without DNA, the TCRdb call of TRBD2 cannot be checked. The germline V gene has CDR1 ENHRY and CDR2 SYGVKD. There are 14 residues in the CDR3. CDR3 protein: CAAAGTSVTGELFF.

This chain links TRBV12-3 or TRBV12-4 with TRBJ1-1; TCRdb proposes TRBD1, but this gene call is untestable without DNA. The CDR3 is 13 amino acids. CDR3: CASTHPGGTEAFF.

This chain's CDR3 is CASSQMTSGNEQFF. This chain uses TRBV4-2 with TRBJ2-1; no DNA is available, so the TRBD2 call from TCRdb remains unchecked. The germline V gene has CDR1 LGHNA and CDR2 YNFKEQ. This CDR3 spans 14 amino acids.

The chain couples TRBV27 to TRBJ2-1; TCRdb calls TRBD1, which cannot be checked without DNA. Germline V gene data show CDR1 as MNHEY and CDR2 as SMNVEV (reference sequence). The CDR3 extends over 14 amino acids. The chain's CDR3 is CASSLYPRNNEQFF.

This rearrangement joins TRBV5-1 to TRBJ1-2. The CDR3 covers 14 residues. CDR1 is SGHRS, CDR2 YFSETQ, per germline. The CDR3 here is CASSLAKDGYGYTF. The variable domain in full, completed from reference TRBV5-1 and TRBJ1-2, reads KAGVTQTPRYLIKTRGQQVTLSCSPISGHRSVSWYQQTPGQGLQFLFEYFSETQRNKGNFPGRFSGRQFSNSRSEMNVSTLELGDSALYLCASSLAKDGYGYTFGSGTRLTVV.

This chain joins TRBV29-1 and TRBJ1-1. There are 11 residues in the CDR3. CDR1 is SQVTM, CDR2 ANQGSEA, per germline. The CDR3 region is CSVVSDNEAFF.

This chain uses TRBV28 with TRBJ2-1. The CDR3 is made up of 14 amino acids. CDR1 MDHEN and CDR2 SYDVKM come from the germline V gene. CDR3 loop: CASRSSSSYNEQFF.

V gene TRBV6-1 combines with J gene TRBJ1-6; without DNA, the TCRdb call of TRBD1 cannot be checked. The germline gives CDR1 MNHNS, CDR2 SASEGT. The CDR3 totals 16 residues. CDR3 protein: CASSEVGAGPNSPLHF.

CDR3 loop: CASSQAPETYEQYF. This chain uses TRBV3-1 with TRBJ2-7; TCRdb indicates TRBD2, and absent DNA this call remains unverified. The germline gives CDR1 LGHDT, CDR2 YNNKEL (reference sequence). CDR3 length: 14 residues.

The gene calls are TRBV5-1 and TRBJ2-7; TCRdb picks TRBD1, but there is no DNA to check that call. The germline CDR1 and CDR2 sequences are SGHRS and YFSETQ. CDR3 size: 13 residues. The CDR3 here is CASSNAPVGEQYF.

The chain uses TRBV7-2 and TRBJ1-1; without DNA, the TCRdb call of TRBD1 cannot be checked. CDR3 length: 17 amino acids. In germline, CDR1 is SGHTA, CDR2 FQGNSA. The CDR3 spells CASSLAGQGARSTEAFF.

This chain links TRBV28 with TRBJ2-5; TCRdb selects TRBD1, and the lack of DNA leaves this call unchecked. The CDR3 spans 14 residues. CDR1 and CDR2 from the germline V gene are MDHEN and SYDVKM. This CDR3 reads CASSLPQGRETQYF.

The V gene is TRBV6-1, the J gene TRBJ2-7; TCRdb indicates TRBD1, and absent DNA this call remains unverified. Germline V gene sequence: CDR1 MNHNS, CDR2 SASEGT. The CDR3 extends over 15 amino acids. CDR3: CASSRTTGAAYEQYF.

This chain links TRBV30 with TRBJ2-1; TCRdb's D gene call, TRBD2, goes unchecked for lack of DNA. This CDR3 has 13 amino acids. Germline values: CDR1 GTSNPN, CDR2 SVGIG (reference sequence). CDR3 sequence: CAAQLAGGPLGFF. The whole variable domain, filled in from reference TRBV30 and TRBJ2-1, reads SQTIHQWPATLVQPVGSPLSLECTVEGTSNPNLYWYRQAAGRGLQLLFYSVGIGQISSEVPQNLSASRPQDRQFILSSKKLLLSDSGFYLCAAQLAGGPLGFFGPGTRLTVL.

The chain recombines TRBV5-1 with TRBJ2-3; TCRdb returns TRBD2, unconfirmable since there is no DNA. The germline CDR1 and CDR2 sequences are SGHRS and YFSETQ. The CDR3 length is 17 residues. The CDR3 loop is CASSYLNLAGGPDTQYF.

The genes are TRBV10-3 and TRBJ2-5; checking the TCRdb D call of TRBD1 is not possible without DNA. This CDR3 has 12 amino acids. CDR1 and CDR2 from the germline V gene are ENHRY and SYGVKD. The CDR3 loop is CAISGGEETQYF.

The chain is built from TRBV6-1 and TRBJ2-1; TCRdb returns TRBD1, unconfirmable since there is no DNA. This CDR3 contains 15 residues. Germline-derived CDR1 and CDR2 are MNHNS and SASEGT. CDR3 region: CASSGGGLSYNEQFF.

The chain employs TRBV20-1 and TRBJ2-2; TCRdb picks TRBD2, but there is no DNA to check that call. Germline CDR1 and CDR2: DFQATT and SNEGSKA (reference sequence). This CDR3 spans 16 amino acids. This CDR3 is CSAGINSGSSTGELFF.

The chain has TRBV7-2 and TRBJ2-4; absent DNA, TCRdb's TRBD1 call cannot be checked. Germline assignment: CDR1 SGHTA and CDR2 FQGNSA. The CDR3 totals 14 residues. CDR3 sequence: CASTQGGAKNIQYF.

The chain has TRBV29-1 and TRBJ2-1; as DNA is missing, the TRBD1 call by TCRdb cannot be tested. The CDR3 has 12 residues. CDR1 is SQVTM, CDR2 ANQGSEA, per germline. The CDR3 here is CSGPGPGNEQFF.

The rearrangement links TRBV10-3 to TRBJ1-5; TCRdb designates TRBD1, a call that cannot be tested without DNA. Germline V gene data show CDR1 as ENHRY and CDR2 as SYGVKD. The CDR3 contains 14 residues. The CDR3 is CAISGVEGDQPQHF.

CDR3 amino acids: CAWADPRGSQETQYF. J is TRBJ2-5 and V is TRBV30; TCRdb returns TRBD1, unconfirmable since there is no DNA. Germline CDR1 and CDR2: GTSNPN and SVGIG (reference sequence). This CDR3 region has 15 residues.

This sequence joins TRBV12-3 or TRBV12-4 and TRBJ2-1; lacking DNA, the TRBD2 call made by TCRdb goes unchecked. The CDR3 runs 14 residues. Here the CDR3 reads CASRLAGGHVKQFF.

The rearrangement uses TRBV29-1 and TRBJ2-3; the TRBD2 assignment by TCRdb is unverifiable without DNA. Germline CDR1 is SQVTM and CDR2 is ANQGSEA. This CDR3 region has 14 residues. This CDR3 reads CSVESRTFTDTQYF.

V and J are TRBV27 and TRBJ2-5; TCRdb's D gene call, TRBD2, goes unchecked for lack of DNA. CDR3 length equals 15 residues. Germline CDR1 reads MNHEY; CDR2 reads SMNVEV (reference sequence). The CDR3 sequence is CASSPGLASPETQYF.

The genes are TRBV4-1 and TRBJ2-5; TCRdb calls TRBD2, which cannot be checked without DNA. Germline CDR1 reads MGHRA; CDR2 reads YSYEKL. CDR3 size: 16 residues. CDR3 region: CASSQDPVAGAVTQYF.